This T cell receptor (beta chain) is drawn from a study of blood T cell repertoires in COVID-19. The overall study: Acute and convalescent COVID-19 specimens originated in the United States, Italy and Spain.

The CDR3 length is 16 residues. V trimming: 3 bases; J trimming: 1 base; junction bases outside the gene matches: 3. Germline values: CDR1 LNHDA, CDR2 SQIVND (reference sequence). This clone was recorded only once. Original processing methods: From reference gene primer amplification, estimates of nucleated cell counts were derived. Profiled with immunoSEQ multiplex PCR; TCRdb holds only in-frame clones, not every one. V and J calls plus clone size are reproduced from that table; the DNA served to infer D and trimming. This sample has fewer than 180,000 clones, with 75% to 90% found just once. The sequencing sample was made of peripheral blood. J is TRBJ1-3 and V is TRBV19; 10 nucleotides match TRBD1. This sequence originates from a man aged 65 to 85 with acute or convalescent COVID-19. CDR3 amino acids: CASSIRQGASGNTIYF. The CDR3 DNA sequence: TGTGCCAGTAGTATTCGACAGGGGGCTTCTGGAAACACCATATATTTT. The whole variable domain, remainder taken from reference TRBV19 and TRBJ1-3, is DGGITQSPKYLFRKEGQNVTLSCEQNLNHDAMYWYRQDPGQGLRLIYYSQIVNDFQKGDIAEGYSVSREKKESFPLTVTSAQKNPTAFYLCASSIRQGASGNTIYFGEGSWLTVV.